This T cell receptor beta chain was sequenced during a study of Ad26.COV2.S vaccination and SARS-CoV-2 variants. This clone has just a few counts. CDR1 is SGDLS, CDR2 YYNGEE, per germline. Trimming at V came to 1 base and at J to 9 bases, leaving 2 bases not matched to a gene. CDR3 length: 14 residues. Some clones are missing from TCRdb's copy, which holds only in-frame ones; the method was immunoSEQ multiplex PCR. The sample has under 550,000 clones, roughly 90% seen once; the top ten hold 10% to 15%. As to treatment: over 15 received Ad26.COV2.S at low or high dose, single or two shots; 5 received placebo; per-sample allocation not given. Sampling was done on day 63 after the first vaccine or placebo injection.

The receptor's source is a person aged 18-60 years who received the Ad26.COV2.S COVID-19 vaccine or a placebo. The chain has TRBV9 and TRBJ1-6, with 9 nucleotides matching TRBD1. The sequencing used peripheral blood, collected in a trial of Ad26.COV2.S vaccine versus placebo. The CDR3 DNA follows: TGTGCCAGCAGCGTAAGGGACAGGGCTTCACCCCTCCACTTT. Residues: CASSVRDRASPLHF.